This T cell receptor beta chain emerged from a study of Graves' ophthalmopathy and Graves' hyperthyroidism. This clonotype was detected a few times. Germline CDR1 and CDR2: MNHNS and SASEGT. The CDR3 is 16 residues long. J gave up 1 base and V 4 bases, and 6 bases lay outside the gene matches. For repertoire sequencing, the TCR beta CDR3 regions were amplified from RNA transcripts. Amplification began with first-round RT-PCR using HTBI primers, then second-round multiplex PCR was performed. TCRdb reprocessed the multiplex PCR reads with MiXCR, giving one entry per CDR3 protein. The sample lists 500,000 to 700,000 distinct CDR3 sequences; about a fifth were seen once.

The clonotype originates from a woman under 30 with stable Graves' hyperthyroidism. Some clones in this sample may be carry-over from other donors' samples. The specimen sequenced was peripheral blood. The V and J genes are TRBV6-1 and TRBJ1-5; TRBD1 matches at 8 bases. CDR3 nucleotides: TGTGCCAGCAGTGGGCCGGACAGGGTCAGCAATCAGCCCCAGCATTTT. Translation: CASSGPDRVSNQPQHF.